This TCR beta chain was profiled in a study of cytomegalovirus exposure and HLA in healthy donors. Regarding the study as a whole: Cytomegalovirus-associated status was assigned to 164 TCR beta chains.

Assay: immunoSEQ multiplex PCR; the TCRdb copy retains only in-frame clones and omits some. The sample gives around 60,000 clones, just over 90% of which show up once; roughly 1.3% is in the top ten. From germline, CDR1 is SGDLS and CDR2 YYNGEE. The junction had 9 bases not matched to a gene; V was cut back by 4 bases and J by 9 bases. This CDR3 comprises 13 residues. As for this clone: Its antigen remains unidentified.

Specimen: PBMCs. The chain carries TRBV9 and TRBJ1-1; 7 bases align to TRBD1. This TCR derives from a woman aged 18-30 years in good health and CMV-seronegative. In DNA form, the CDR3 reads TGTGCCAGCAGCTCCCCGGACAGGTCTAAAGCTTTCTTT. It specifies CASSSPDRSKAFF.